This TCR beta chain was sequenced for a study of Graves' ophthalmopathy and Graves' hyperthyroidism. Germline assignment: CDR1 MNHNS and CDR2 SASEGT. The CDR3 is 14 residues long. V dropped 1 base and J dropped 4; count of bases not matched to a gene: 2. This clonotype was found many times. Amplified TCR beta CDR3 regions were obtained using RNA transcripts as template. RT-PCR was first run with HTBI primers, then multiplex PCR in a second round. TCRdb itself ran the multiplex PCR reads through MiXCR, one entry per CDR3 protein. The sample includes approximately 500,000 distinct CDR3 sequences, about an eighth of them seen just once.

The chain combines TRBV6-1 with TRBJ1-2, with TRBD1 matching over 8 bases. Sequenced: blood. The clonotype originates from a woman aged 25-40 years with Graves' ophthalmopathy. The CDR3 DNA reads TGTGCCAGCAGTGAAGGACAGGGGAGCTATGGCTACACCTTC. It yields the protein CASSEGQGSYGYTF.